The rows below give T cell receptor beta chains drawn from one sample of a study of sequential checkpoint blockade in melanoma. Sequencing used immunoSEQ multiplex PCR; TCRdb keeps in-frame clones, though not all of them. Of about 4,900 clones in the sample, around 30% were seen once. The material was tumor tissue (inferred from file names), obtained from a patient given nivolumab and ipilimumab in sequence. These receptors all come from a human donor with melanoma. The CDR3 runs from the conserved cysteine through the conserved F or W. The order of the fields is clone size, V gene, D gene, J gene, CDR3 protein, CDR3 DNA. A D gene is named only where the DNA matches it firmly. For some rows the clone size is stated as once, few or many, or as a class when expanded; others skip it.

>few|TRBV18|.|TRBJ1-1
CASSPPWGTEAFF
TGTGCCAGCTCACCTCCATGGGGGACTGAAGCTTTCTTT
>.|TRBV9|.|TRBJ1-1
CASSDPAREAFF
TGTGCCAGCAGTGATCCTGCCCGTGAAGCTTTCTTT
>medium-sized|TRBV11-3|TRBD1|TRBJ1-2
CASTNKAGTGGFYYGYTF
TGTGCCAGCACTAACAAGGCAGGGACAGGGGGCTTCTACTATGGCTACACCTTC
>.|TRBV5-1|.|TRBJ1-5
CASSLEGYGNQPQHF
TGCGCCAGCAGCTTGGAGGGGTACGGCAATCAGCCCCAGCATTTT
>few|TRBV19|.|TRBJ1-2
CASSILLRERNYGYTF
TGTGCCAGTAGTATCCTCTTACGAGAAAGGAACTATGGCTACACCTTC
>once|TRBV29-1|.|TRBJ2-3
CSAEELQPSADTQYF
TGCAGCGCCGAGGAGCTTCAACCATCGGCAGATACGCAGTATTTT
>.|TRBV11-3|.|TRBJ2-3
CASSPLPGTDTQYF
TGTGCCAGCAGCCCCCTACCAGGCACAGATACGCAGTATTTT
>few|TRBV6-7|TRBD1|TRBJ1-2
CAIGQGGGYTF
TGTGCCATCGGACAGGGGGGCGGCTACACCTTC
>few|TRBV11-3|.|TRBJ2-5
CASSARGIPRWETQYF
TGTGCCAGCAGCGCCCGGGGCATTCCTAGGTGGGAGACCCAGTACTTC
>.|TRBV29-1|.|TRBJ1-4
CSVEISNEKLFF
TGCAGCGTTGAAATTTCTAATGAAAAACTGTTTTTT
>.|TRBV11-3|TRBD1|TRBJ2-5
CASGNRDSLTVQETQYF
TGTGCCAGCGGCAACCGGGACAGCCTGACCGTCCAAGAGACCCAGTACTTC
>.|TRBV18|TRBD1|TRBJ2-5
CASSPFVGTDRRETQYF
TGTGCCAGCTCACCTTTTGTCGGGACAGATAGGAGAGAGACCCAGTACTTC
>.|TRBV9|.|TRBJ2-1
CASSGQGPYNEQFF
TGTGCCAGCAGCGGGCAGGGACCTTACAATGAGCAGTTCTTC
>.|TRBV19|TRBD1|TRBJ1-2
CASRPGTGDYGYTF
TGTGCCAGTAGGCCGGGGACAGGGGACTATGGCTACACCTTC
>once|TRBV23-1|.|TRBJ2-1
CASSPMGYKTQSVNEQFF
TGCGCCAGCAGCCCAATGGGATATAAGACACAAAGCGTCAATGAGCAGTTCTTC
>.|TRBV16|TRBD1|TRBJ1-4
CASSLGGWGLRYEKLFF
TGTGCCAGCAGTTTAGGGGGCTGGGGGCTTCGCTATGAAAAACTGTTTTTT
>few|TRBV6-8|.|TRBJ1-2
CASRMQSGYGYTF
TGTGCCAGCAGGATGCAGAGTGGCTATGGCTACACCTTC
>.|TRBV11-3|.|TRBJ1-1
CASSLGPSYTEAFF
TGTGCCAGCAGCTTGGGGCCGTCGTACACTGAAGCTTTCTTT
>.|TRBV18|TRBD1|TRBJ2-1
CASVGQGARNGEQFF
TGTGCCAGCGTGGGACAGGGGGCGCGTAATGGTGAGCAGTTCTTC
>large|TRBV6-8|TRBD1|TRBJ1-5
CASSYAPDRQPQHF
TGTGCCAGCAGTTACGCCCCGGACAGGCAGCCCCAGCATTTT
>few|TRBV6-8|.|TRBJ2-1
CATAAASSYNEQFF
TGTGCCACAGCGGCTGCTAGCTCCTACAATGAGCAGTTCTTC
>few|TRBV15|TRBD2|TRBJ2-1
CATSPPGEGRHEQFF
TGTGCCACCAGCCCCCCTGGGGAGGGGAGGCATGAGCAGTTCTTC
>.|TRBV9|.|TRBJ2-2
CASRDDSRSGELFF
TGTGCCAGCAGGGACGACTCCCGTTCCGGGGAGCTGTTTTTT
>few|TRBV23-1|.|TRBJ2-2
CASQFQGRGTGELFF
TGCGCCAGCCAATTTCAGGGGAGAGGCACCGGGGAGCTGTTTTTT
>.|TRBV19|.|TRBJ1-2
CASSIPGQIVYGYTF
TGTGCCAGTAGTATCCCCGGACAGATAGTCTATGGCTACACCTTC
>few|TRBV9|TRBD2|TRBJ2-3
CASSEPSSGPTPSTDTQYF
TGTGCCAGCAGTGAACCCTCTAGCGGACCTACCCCTAGCACAGATACGCAGTATTTT
>.|TRBV6-8|.|TRBJ2-3
CASSYLGRTDTQYF
TGTGCCAGCAGTTATTTGGGGCGCACAGATACGCAGTATTTT
>medium-sized|TRBV9|.|TRBJ2-7
CASSVGAGYSYEQYF
TGTGCCAGCAGCGTAGGGGCAGGGTACTCCTACGAGCAGTACTTC
>.|TRBV18|TRBD1|TRBJ1-3
CASSPPGQGFGNTIYF
TGTGCCAGCTCACCACCGGGACAGGGGTTCGGAAACACCATATATTTT
>few|TRBV15|.|TRBJ1-3
CATSTVLSGNTIYF
TGTGCCACCAGCACGGTCCTCTCTGGAAACACCATATATTTT
>.|TRBV6-8|TRBD1|TRBJ1-3
CASSYSTGVPGNTIYF
TGTGCCAGCAGTTACTCGACAGGGGTGCCGGGAAACACCATATATTTT